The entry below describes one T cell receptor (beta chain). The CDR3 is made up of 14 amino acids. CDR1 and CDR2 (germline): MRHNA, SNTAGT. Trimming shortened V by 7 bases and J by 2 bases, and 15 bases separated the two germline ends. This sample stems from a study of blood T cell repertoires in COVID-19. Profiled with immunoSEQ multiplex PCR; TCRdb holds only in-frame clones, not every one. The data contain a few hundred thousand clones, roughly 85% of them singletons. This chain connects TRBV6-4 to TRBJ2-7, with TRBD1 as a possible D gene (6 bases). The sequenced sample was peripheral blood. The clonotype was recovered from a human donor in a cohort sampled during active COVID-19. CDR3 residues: CASTPIRGPYEQYF. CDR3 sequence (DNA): TGTGCCAGCACCCCTATCAGGGGACCCTACGAGCAGTACTTC.